This entry describes one T cell receptor (beta chain). What it recognizes is unknown. The CDR3 length is 15 residues. Germline lookup yields CDR1 LGHNA and CDR2 YNFKEQ. Trimming pared 4 bases from V and 0 bases from J, leaving 12 bases between. This sample was included in a study of cytotoxic CD8 clonotypes in ibrutinib-treated CLL. The overall study: The group held 11 relapsed/refractory and under 16 treatment-naive patients, with roughly 17 IGHV unmutated. Notes on the study in general: Having risen at ibrutinib response, clonality had fallen back toward baseline by progression.

Here immunoSEQ multiplex PCR was the method, and the copy in TCRdb shows in-frame clones only, minus some. This table has fewer than 150,000 clones, around four fifths appearing once. The chain combines TRBV4-2 with TRBJ1-1; D ambiguous. This specimen was PBMCs, taken after 24 months of ibrutinib treatment. This receptor was identified in a human donor with chronic lymphocytic leukemia. The CDR3 protein is CASSPLPEMNTEAFF. The CDR3 nucleotides read TGTGCCAGCAGCCCGTTGCCAGAAATGAACACTGAAGCTTTCTTT.